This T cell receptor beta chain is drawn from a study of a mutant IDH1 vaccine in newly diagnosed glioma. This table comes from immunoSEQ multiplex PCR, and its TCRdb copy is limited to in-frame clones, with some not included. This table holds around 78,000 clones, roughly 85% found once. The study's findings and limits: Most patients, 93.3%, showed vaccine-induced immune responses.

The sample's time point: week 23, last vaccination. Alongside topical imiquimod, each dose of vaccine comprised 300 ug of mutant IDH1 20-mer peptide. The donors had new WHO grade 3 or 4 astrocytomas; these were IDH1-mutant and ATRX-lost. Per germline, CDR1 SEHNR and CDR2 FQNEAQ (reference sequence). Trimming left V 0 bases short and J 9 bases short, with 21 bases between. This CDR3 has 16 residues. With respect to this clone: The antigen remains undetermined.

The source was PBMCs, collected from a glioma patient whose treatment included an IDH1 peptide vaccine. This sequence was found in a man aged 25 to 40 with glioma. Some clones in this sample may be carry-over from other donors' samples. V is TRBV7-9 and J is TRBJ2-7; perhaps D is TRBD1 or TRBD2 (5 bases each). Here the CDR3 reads CASSLAGQDSAGGQYF. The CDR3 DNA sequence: TGTGCCAGCAGCTTAGCGGGCCAGGACTCAGCTGGGGGGCAGTACTTC.